The next 22 T cell receptor beta chains were all read from a single sample in a study of PD-1 blockade in classical Hodgkin lymphoma. Relapse was seen in all patients after autologous stem cell transplantation, and brentuximab vedotin exposure was variable. The assay was immunoSEQ multiplex PCR, and TCRdb's table has in-frame clones only and misses some. In the table there are tens of thousands of clones, approximately 90% of which are singletons. This sample comprised peripheral blood mononuclear cells (PBMCs), obtained before the second cycle of nivolumab. The receptors shown here come from a human donor with classical Hodgkin lymphoma.

This chain connects TRBV5-1 to TRBJ2-1, with D possibly TRBD1 on 5 matching bases. The CDR3 covers 12 residues. V was trimmed by 1 base and J by 7 bases, leaving 6 bases between them. CDR1 and CDR2 (germline): SGHRS, YFSETQ. CDR3 nucleotides: TGCGCCAGCAGCTTGAACAGGAATGAGCAGTTCTTC. Translation gives CASSLNRNEQFF.

V usage is TRBV5-5 and J usage is TRBJ2-7; 8 bases line up with TRBD1. Germline V lookup: CDR1 SGHKS, CDR2 YYEKEE (reference sequence). The CDR3 covers 18 residues. With 6 bases clipped from V and 2 bases from J, the junction kept 19 bases outside the gene matches. This CDR3 is CASTFAPPGQAQPYEQYF. The CDR3 DNA reads TGTGCCAGCACCTTTGCCCCCCCGGGACAGGCTCAGCCCTACGAGCAGTACTTC.

The rearrangement uses TRBV29-1 and TRBJ2-7; TRBD1 matches at 7 bases. Trimming cost V 7 bases and J 6 bases; bases outside gene matches: 6. The CDR3 sequence is 11 residues long. CDR1 SQVTM and CDR2 ANQGSEA come from the germline V gene. The chain's CDR3 is CSGENRGEQYF. The CDR3 nucleotides are TGCAGCGGAGAAAACAGGGGCGAGCAGTACTTC.

The V gene is TRBV7-8, the J gene TRBJ1-5; D possibly corresponds to TRBD1 (5 bases). Between the trimmed V and J ends, which lost 0 bases and 9 bases, there was a span of 9 bases. Looked up from germline, CDR1 is SGHVS and CDR2 is FQNEAQ. This CDR3 has 13 amino acids. The CDR3 DNA reads as TGTGCCAGCAGCTTAGCCCCAGGGCTGCCCCAGCATTTT. Translating gives CASSLAPGLPQHF.

This clone was observed a single time. The chain combines TRBV4-2 with TRBJ2-1; 7 nucleotides match TRBD2. The V gene end was trimmed by 6 bases and the J gene end by 3 bases; junction bases not matched to a gene: 5. Germline V CDR1 and CDR2: LGHNA, YNFKEQ. This CDR3 is 14 amino acids long. CDR3 residues: CASRSQRGYNEQFF. DNA of the CDR3: TGTGCCAGCAGATCCCAGCGGGGCTACAATGAGCAGTTCTTC.

A few counts support this clone. The rearrangement joins TRBV6-6 to TRBJ1-5, with 9 bases aligning to TRBD1. This CDR3 has 15 amino acids. Germline V gene sequence: CDR1 MNHNY, CDR2 SVGAGI (reference sequence). V lost 5 bases to trimming and J lost 7 bases; unmatched junction nucleotides: 9. CDR3 nucleotides: TGTGCCAGCAGTCCTGGGACAGGGAGTTGGCAGCCCCAGCATTTT. Its translation is CASSPGTGSWQPQHF.

The rearrangement links TRBV5-1 to TRBJ2-2; no reliable D call. This CDR3 is built from 13 residues. Germline CDR1 reads SGHRS; CDR2 reads YFSETQ. The V end lost 0 bases, the J end lost 8 bases, and 8 bases lay between the germline ends. For the CDR3, the DNA is TGCGCCAGCAGCTTGGAGCCCCCGGGGGAGCTGTTTTTT. Its translation is CASSLEPPGELFF.

This rearrangement joins TRBV11-2 to TRBJ2-3; TRBD1 is a possible D gene (6 bases). CDR1 SGHAT and CDR2 FQNNGV come from the germline V gene. The CDR3 spans 15 residues. V shed 3 bases and J shed 2 bases, with 12 bases lying between them. The CDR3 coding sequence is TGTGCCAGCAGCTTCAGGGGCACCTACACAGATACGCAGTATTTT. Translating gives CASSFRGTYTDTQYF.

The gene calls are TRBV10-1 and TRBJ2-7; possible D gene TRBD2, 6 bases. This CDR3 comprises 14 residues. V lost 8 bases and J lost 1, with 15 bases in between. Germline CDR1 WNHNN, CDR2 SYGVQD (reference sequence). The CDR3 nucleotides read TGCGCCAGCTTTCCGGGACTCCCTTCCTACGAGCAGTACTTC. It is translated as CASFPGLPSYEQYF.

The chain employs TRBV4-2 and TRBJ1-5, with D perhaps matching TRBD1 (5 bases). This CDR3 spans 17 amino acids. Germline V gives CDR1 LGHNA, CDR2 YNFKEQ. V was clipped by 2 bases and J by 3 bases, with 17 bases between them. CDR3 region: CASSQPVAGLANQPQHF. In DNA, the CDR3 is TGTGCCAGCAGCCAACCCGTGGCAGGGTTGGCCAATCAGCCCCAGCATTTT.

This sequence joins TRBV5-1 and TRBJ1-1, with D possibly matching TRBD1 (6 bases). CDR3 size: 14 residues. Trimming removed 4 bases at V and 1 base at J, with 11 bases between. Germline V gives CDR1 SGHRS, CDR2 YFSETQ. This chain's CDR3 is CASSQGRGNTEAFF. The CDR3 coding sequence is TGCGCCAGCAGCCAGGGGAGGGGGAACACTGAAGCTTTCTTT.

The chain uses TRBV5-1 and TRBJ1-1; maybe TRBD1 (5 bases). The CDR3 runs 14 residues. V dropped 1 base and J dropped 3 bases, with 10 bases sitting between them. The V gene's germline CDR1 is SGHRS and CDR2 YFSETQ. Here the CDR3 DNA reads TGCGCCAGCAGCTTGACAGGCTCTGACACTGAAGCTTTCTTT. It translates to CASSLTGSDTEAFF.

This clone was detected a few times. This chain connects TRBV5-1 to TRBJ1-1; perhaps TRBD1 as D (5 bases). The germline V gene encodes CDR1 SGHRS and CDR2 YFSETQ. The CDR3 sequence is 12 residues long. V shed 4 bases and J shed 3 bases, with 7 bases lying between them. CDR3 amino acids: CASSRGDTEAFF. In DNA form, the CDR3 reads TGCGCCAGCAGCCGGGGGGACACTGAAGCTTTCTTT. Drawing the rest from reference TRBV5-1 and TRBJ1-1, the complete variable domain is KAGVTQTPRYLIKTRGQQVTLSCSPISGHRSVSWYQQTPGQGLQFLFEYFSETQRNKGNFPGRFSGRQFSNSRSEMNVSTLELGDSALYLCASSRGDTEAFFGQGTRLTVV.

Only one count was recorded for this clone. The J gene is TRBJ2-7, the V gene TRBV5-1; TRBD2 agrees at 7 bases. Germline V lookup: CDR1 SGHRS, CDR2 YFSETQ. The J segment lost 2 bases and the V segment lost 6 bases, leaving 8 bases of the junction unmatched. The CDR3 covers 14 residues. CDR3 bases: TGCGCCAGCACCTATGGAAGCGGGGCCTACGAGCAGTACTTC. It translates to CASTYGSGAYEQYF.

The J gene is TRBJ2-3, the V gene TRBV19, with 10 bases that match TRBD2. The CDR3 loop spans 15 amino acids. The V gene end was trimmed by 6 bases and the J gene end by 0 bases; junction bases not matched to a gene: 3. Germline lookup yields CDR1 LNHDA and CDR2 SQIVND (reference sequence). The CDR3 nucleotides are TGTGCCAGTAGACTAGCGGGACAGAGCACAGATACGCAGTATTTT. Its translation: CASRLAGQSTDTQYF.

J is TRBJ1-4 and V is TRBV7-9; 10 nucleotides agree with TRBD1. V was clipped by 4 bases and J by 7 bases; unmatched bases: 6. The CDR3 spans 15 residues. Germline V CDR1 and CDR2: SEHNR, FQNEAQ (reference sequence). CDR3 region: CASSWDRGQGEKLFF. The CDR3 region has the DNA TGTGCCAGCAGCTGGGACAGGGGCCAGGGTGAAAAACTGTTTTTT.

The V gene is TRBV4-1, the J gene TRBJ2-7, with TRBD1 matching over 9 bases. V lost 2 bases to trimming and J lost 4 bases; unmatched junction nucleotides: 6. CDR1 MGHRA and CDR2 YSYEKL come from the germline V gene. This CDR3 spans 15 amino acids. In nucleotides, the CDR3 is TGCGCCAGCAGCCAATTTGGGACAGGGCAGTACGAGCAGTACTTC. It specifies CASSQFGTGQYEQYF.

CDR3: CASSADYTGELFF. The DNA for the CDR3 is TGCGCCAGCAGCGCCGACTACACCGGGGAGCTGTTTTTT. The chain is built from TRBV5-1 and TRBJ2-2; D not certain. Trimming stripped 4 bases from V and 3 bases from J, with 7 bases between. Germline V CDR1 and CDR2: SGHRS, YFSETQ. The CDR3 has 13 amino acids.

The J gene is TRBJ2-5, the V gene TRBV11-1; 11 bases line up with TRBD1. V trimming: 7 bases; J trimming: 5 bases; junction bases outside the gene matches: 6. Germline V lookup: CDR1 SGHAT, CDR2 FQDESV (reference sequence). CDR3 length: 14 amino acids. CDR3 in DNA: TGTGCCAGCACCATGGACAGGGGGCTGGAGACCCAGTACTTC. This codes for CASTMDRGLETQYF.

The chain uses TRBV6-6 and TRBJ1-1; D possibly corresponds to TRBD1 (5 bases). V lost 8 bases and J lost 6, with 22 bases in between. This CDR3 contains 15 residues. In germline, CDR1 is MNHNY, CDR2 SVGAGI (reference sequence). The CDR3 sequence is CASSTVQGRNAEAFF. In nucleotides, the CDR3 is TGTGCCAGCTCCACGGTCCAGGGTAGGAATGCTGAAGCTTTCTTT.

In its sample, this clone was seen once. The CDR3 spells CASSPLGLGLAYGYTF. The CDR3 DNA reads TGTGCCAGCAGTCCCCTCGGGTTGGGACTAGCCTATGGCTACACCTTC. V gene TRBV27 combines with J gene TRBJ1-2; possibly TRBD1 for D (5 bases). Germline loops: CDR1 MNHEY, CDR2 SMNVEV (reference sequence). The CDR3 is made up of 16 amino acids. Trimming left V 5 bases short and J 4 bases short, with 20 bases between.

V usage is TRBV28 and J usage is TRBJ2-5; D might be TRBD2 (7 bases). V was cut by 1 base and J by 5 bases, with 11 bases left in between. CDR1 is MDHEN, CDR2 SYDVKM, per germline. This CDR3 is built from 14 residues. CDR3 loop: CASSLFGGPETQYF. CDR3 sequence (DNA): TGTGCCAGCAGTTTATTCGGGGGGCCGGAGACCCAGTACTTC.